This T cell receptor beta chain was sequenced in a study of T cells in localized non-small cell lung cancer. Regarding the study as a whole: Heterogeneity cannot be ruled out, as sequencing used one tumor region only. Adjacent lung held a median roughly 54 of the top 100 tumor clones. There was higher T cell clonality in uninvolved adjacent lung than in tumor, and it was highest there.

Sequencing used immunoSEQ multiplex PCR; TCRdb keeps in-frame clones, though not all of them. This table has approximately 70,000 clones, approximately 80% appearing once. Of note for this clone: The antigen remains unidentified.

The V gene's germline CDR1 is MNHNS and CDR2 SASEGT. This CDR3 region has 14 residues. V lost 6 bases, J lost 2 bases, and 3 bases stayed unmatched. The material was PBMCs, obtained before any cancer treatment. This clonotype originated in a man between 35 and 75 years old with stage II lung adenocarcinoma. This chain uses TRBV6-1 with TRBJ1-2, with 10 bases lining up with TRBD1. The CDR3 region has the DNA TGTGCCAGCAGGGGGACAGGGGACAACTATGGCTACACCTTC. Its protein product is CASRGTGDNYGYTF.